Listed below are T cell receptor beta chains from one sample, sequenced in a study of radiation and T cells in renal cell carcinoma. The data were produced by immunoSEQ multiplex PCR, yet TCRdb's version contains in-frame clones alone and is incomplete. The data contain 60,000 or so clones, 65% to 80% of them seen just once; the ten biggest clones take up roughly 7.5%. The sample was blood, taken from a patient whose treatment included radiotherapy and nephrectomy. These receptors were taken from a man aged 55-75 years with renal cell carcinoma. Each CDR3 is given with its conserved first and last residue. The D gene is left open where the match is weak. Clone size is stated in some rows and not others, as once, few, many or a class when expanded.

D	V	J	size	DNA	CDR3
NA	TRBV30	TRBJ1-3	NA	TGTGCCTGGGGGGACGGATACTCTGGAAACACCATATATTTT	CAWGDGYSGNTIYF
NA	TRBV11-2	TRBJ1-1	NA	TGTGCCAGCAGCTTCGGTCTACTAAACACTGAAGCTTTCTTT	CASSFGLLNTEAFF
NA	TRBV29-1	TRBJ2-2	NA	TGCAGCGTTGATGACACCGGGGAGCTGTTTTTT	CSVDDTGELFF
NA	TRBV6-6	TRBJ1-1	NA	TGTGCCAGCAGTCTACCGAACAGGGTCAGGAACACTGAAGCTTTCTTT	CASSLPNRVRNTEAFF
NA	TRBV30	TRBJ2-7	few	TGTGCCTGGAGTCTCTCAATCTACGAGCAGTACTTC	CAWSLSIYEQYF
NA	TRBV11-3	TRBJ2-2	NA	TGTGCCAGCAGCTTAAAACCGAACACCGGGGAGCTGTTTTTT	CASSLKPNTGELFF
NA	TRBV28	TRBJ1-2	NA	TGTGCCAGCAGTTTAGGAAACTATGGCTACACCTTC	CASSLGNYGYTF
NA	TRBV7-9	TRBJ1-2	NA	TGTGCCAGCAGCTTAGGGGCAGGGGCTGGGGATGGCTACACCTTC	CASSLGAGAGDGYTF
NA	TRBV6-5	TRBJ1-2	NA	TGTGCCAGCAGTTACCCGGGGACGGGTGGCTACACCTTC	CASSYPGTGGYTF
NA	TRBV6-6	TRBJ2-5	NA	TGTGCCAGCAGTTACGATGGACACTATCAAGAGACCCAGTACTTC	CASSYDGHYQETQYF
TRBD1	TRBV27	TRBJ1-5	NA	TGTGCCAGCAGTTACCGGGACAGGGATCAGCCCCAGCATTTT	CASSYRDRDQPQHF
TRBD2	TRBV10-1	TRBJ2-3	NA	TGCGCCAGCAGGACTAGCGGGAGAGCAGATACGCAGTATTTT	CASRTSGRADTQYF
TRBD1	TRBV5-8	TRBJ1-2	NA	TGTGCCAGCAGCTTGGAGGGACAGTTCCACTATGGCTACACCTTC	CASSLEGQFHYGYTF
NA	TRBV7-9	TRBJ1-2	NA	TGTGCCAGCAGCTTACTGCGACAGACTAACTATGGCTACACCTTC	CASSLLRQTNYGYTF
TRBD2	TRBV6-4	TRBJ2-3	NA	TGTGCCAGCAGTGATTCTAGCGGGGACAGCACAGATACGCAGTATTTT	CASSDSSGDSTDTQYF
NA	TRBV29-1	TRBJ2-5	NA	TGCAGCGTTGAAGCATGGGACATCCAAGAGACCCAGTACTTC	CSVEAWDIQETQYF
TRBD1	TRBV25-1	TRBJ1-1	NA	TGTGCCAGCAGTGAATTGGACAGGGGTGGCACTGAAGCTTTCTTT	CASSELDRGGTEAFF
NA	TRBV7-3	TRBJ2-2	NA	TGTGCCAGCAGCTTAAGTTCTAGCGCGAACACCGGGGAGCTGTTTTTT	CASSLSSSANTGELFF
NA	TRBV19	TRBJ1-3	NA	TGTGCCAGTAGTCGGCAGGGCCGGGCGTTGGACACCATATATTTT	CASSRQGRALDTIYF
NA	TRBV5-4	TRBJ2-7	NA	TGTGCCAGCAGCTTGGGCAGCCCCTCCTACGAGCAGTACTTC	CASSLGSPSYEQYF
NA	TRBV6-1	TRBJ1-3	NA	TGTGCCAGCAGTGAATGGGGCAGAATAGGATTGGTAGACACCATATATTTT	CASSEWGRIGLVDTIYF
TRBD2	TRBV6-5	TRBJ2-7	NA	TGTGCCAGCACCACGAGGTGGGGGGGGGAGCAGTACTTC	CASTTRWGGEQYF
NA	TRBV11-2	TRBJ1-3	NA	TGTGCCAGCAGCTTAGGAGGGGGTGGAAACACCATATATTTT	CASSLGGGGNTIYF
NA	TRBV6-5	TRBJ1-2	NA	TGTGCCAGCAGTCGCTCACCGGGACCCCTCTATGGCTACACCTTC	CASSRSPGPLYGYTF
NA	TRBV6-5	TRBJ2-1	NA	TGTGCCAGCAGTTACTCGGCCAGGAATGAGCAGTTCTTC	CASSYSARNEQFF
TRBD1	TRBV28	TRBJ1-4	NA	TGTGCCAGCGAGGCTCAGGGGGCCACTAATGAAAAACTGTTTTTT	CASEAQGATNEKLFF
NA	TRBV19	TRBJ2-2	NA	TGTGCCAGTTCGGACGGCGGAATCATATCCGGGGAGCTGTTTTTT	CASSDGGIISGELFF
NA	TRBV18	TRBJ1-1	NA	TGTGCCAGCTCACCAGGTGGGGGGCACACTGAAGCTTTCTTT	CASSPGGGHTEAFF
TRBD1	TRBV7-9	TRBJ2-7	NA	TGTGCCAGCAGCTCTTACAGGGGGCTGCTTATTGAATCCTACGAGCAGTACTTC	CASSSYRGLLIESYEQYF
NA	TRBV11-2	TRBJ1-4	NA	TGTGCCAGCAGCTTAACCGGGGGTCTTAATGAAAAACTGTTTTTT	CASSLTGGLNEKLFF
TRBD1	TRBV18	TRBJ1-4	NA	TGTGCCAGCTCACTCGGGACAGCTAATGAAAAACTGTTTTTT	CASSLGTANEKLFF
TRBD1	TRBV6-6	TRBJ1-3	many	TGTGCCAGCAGAGCCGAACAGGGGGGCTACACCATATATTTT	CASRAEQGGYTIYF
TRBD1	TRBV6-1	TRBJ2-1	NA	TGTGCCAGCAGGGAACCGGGACAGAACAATGAGCAGTTCTTC	CASREPGQNNEQFF
NA	TRBV5-1	TRBJ1-2	once	TGCGCCAGCAGCTTGGCCACGGGGGGAGCCTCGATTAATGGCTACACCTTC	CASSLATGGASINGYTF
NA	TRBV7-8	TRBJ1-6	NA	TGTGCCAGCAGCTTAGGGGGTACCGGTTCACCCCTCCACTTT	CASSLGGTGSPLHF
TRBD2	TRBV2	TRBJ2-1	few	TGTGCCAGCATCCCGGCTAGCGGGGGGACTCGGGAGCAGTTCTTC	CASIPASGGTREQFF
NA	TRBV9	TRBJ2-3	NA	TGTGCCAGCAGCCTCCTTAGCGGAGGCACAGATACGCAGTATTTT	CASSLLSGGTDTQYF
TRBD1	TRBV30	TRBJ1-2	NA	TGTGCCTGGACCGAACAGGGGGCTAACTATGGCTACACCTTC	CAWTEQGANYGYTF
TRBD1	TRBV6-1	TRBJ2-7	once	TGTGCCAGCAGCCGCGGGACAGGGGGCTACGAGCAGTACTTC	CASSRGTGGYEQYF
TRBD2	TRBV12-5	TRBJ2-5	NA	TGTGCTAGTGAGAGTAGCGGGGGGGCGAGGGAGACCCAGTACTTC	CASESSGGARETQYF
NA	TRBV27	TRBJ1-2	NA	TGTGCCAGCAGCCAGGCAGGGAACTATGGCTACACCTTC	CASSQAGNYGYTF
NA	TRBV5-1	TRBJ2-6	once	TGCGCCAGCAGCCGGAAGGACGGGAGCTCTGGGGCCAACGTCCTGACTTTC	CASSRKDGSSGANVLTF
NA	TRBV10-3	TRBJ1-1	NA	TGTGCCATCAGTGAGCCAGCGGATGGGGTTGGGACTGAAGCTTTCTTT	CAISEPADGVGTEAFF
TRBD1	TRBV18	TRBJ1-1	NA	TGTGCCAGCTCATTAGGACAGGGGGCGCGAGGAGAGGCTGAAGCTTTCTTT	CASSLGQGARGEAEAFF
NA	TRBV6-5	TRBJ1-1	once	TGTGCCAGCAGTTACTCCCGTGGGGGGTCGGGCACTGAAGCTTTCTTT	CASSYSRGGSGTEAFF
NA	TRBV7-9	TRBJ1-4	NA	TGTGCCAGCAGCTTAACATCTGGGGATGAAAAACTGTTTTTT	CASSLTSGDEKLFF
NA	TRBV4-3	TRBJ1-2	once	TGCGCCAGCAGCCAAGGTTCTGACGGCCTGTATGGCTACACCTTC	CASSQGSDGLYGYTF
NA	TRBV4-3	TRBJ2-2	NA	TGCGCCAGCAGCCAAGGGGCGGGTAACACCGGGGAGCTGTTTTTT	CASSQGAGNTGELFF
NA	TRBV19	TRBJ2-5	few	TGTGCCAGTAGCGACGTGGGGACTTCCCGAGAGACCCAGTACTTC	CASSDVGTSRETQYF